This T cell receptor beta chain was identified in a study of CD8+CD57+ T cells in acquired aplastic anemia. CD8+CD57+ cell expansion had been shown by flow cytometry in patients chosen for sequencing. Severe acquired aplastic anemia affected all patients. Blood sampling was performed on the patients, and none of them had received therapy by then. Genomic DNA templated the TCR beta VDJ and CDR3 profiling. TCRdb processed the reads anew with MiXCR; each CDR3 protein has one entry. The repertoire holds fewer than 200,000 distinct CDR3 sequences, 71% seen once, with 45% to 60% in the top ten. This TCR was recovered from a human donor with aplastic anemia. Sequenced: sorted CD4+, CD8+, or CD8+CD57+ T cells (not recorded which) from PBMCs.

The CDR3 sequence: CASRETGATGELFF. DNA for the CDR3: TGTGCCAGCAGGGAGACAGGGGCCACCGGGGAGCTGTTTTTT. The chain employs TRBV25-1 and TRBJ2-2; 8 nucleotides agree with TRBD1. This CDR3 has 14 residues. With 6 bases clipped from V and 4 bases from J, the junction kept 4 bases outside the gene matches. Germline CDR1 MGHDK, CDR2 SYGVNS.